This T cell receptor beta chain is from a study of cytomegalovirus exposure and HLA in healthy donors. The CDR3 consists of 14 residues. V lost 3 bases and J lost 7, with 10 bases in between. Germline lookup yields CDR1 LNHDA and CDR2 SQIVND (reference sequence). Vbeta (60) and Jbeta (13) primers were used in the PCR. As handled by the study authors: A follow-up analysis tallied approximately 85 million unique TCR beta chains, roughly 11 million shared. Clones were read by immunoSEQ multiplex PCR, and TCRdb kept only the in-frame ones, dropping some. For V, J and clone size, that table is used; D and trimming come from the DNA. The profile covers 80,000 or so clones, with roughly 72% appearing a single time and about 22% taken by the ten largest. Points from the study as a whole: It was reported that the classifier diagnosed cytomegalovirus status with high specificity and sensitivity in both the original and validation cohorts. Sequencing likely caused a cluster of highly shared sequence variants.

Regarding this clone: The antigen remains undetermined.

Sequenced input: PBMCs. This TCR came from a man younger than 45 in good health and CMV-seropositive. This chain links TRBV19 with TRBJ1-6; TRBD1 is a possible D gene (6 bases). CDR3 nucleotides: TGTGCCAGTAGTATTTGGGACACCAATTCACCCCTCCACTTT. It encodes CASSIWDTNSPLHF.